This record concerns one T cell receptor (beta chain) sequence. The antigen is unknown. The V gene's germline CDR1 is SGHKS and CDR2 YYEKEE (reference sequence). V lost 3 bases and J 5 bases, leaving 11 bases between the germline ends. The CDR3 spans 13 residues. The assay was immunoSEQ multiplex PCR, and TCRdb's table has in-frame clones only and misses some. Altogether more than 20,000 clones are present, 65% to 85% being singletons, with the ten largest covering around 17%. The data derive from a study of CD4 T cells in relation to SARS-CoV-2 and coronaviruses. Before the COVID-19 pandemic, during about 2011-2018, CD4+ T cells were taken from unexposed donors. After approximately ten days of culture, CD4+ T cells were isolated.

The rearrangement joins TRBV5-5 to TRBJ1-2; D remains unclear. The source of this sequence is a human donor in good health. Sequenced sample: CD4+ T cells from PBMCs, cultured in vitro. This CDR3 reads CASSSQLSYGYTF. CDR3 nucleotide sequence: TGTGCCAGCAGCTCCCAACTCTCGTATGGCTACACCTTC.